One sample yielded the 2 T cell receptor beta chains listed below, sequenced in a study of OX40 agonist ivuxolimab in advanced cancers. The repertoire was sequenced with immunoSEQ multiplex PCR; TCRdb's copy has only in-frame clones and lacks some. The sample lists approximately 66,000 clones, approximately 89% occurring once. Sample: CD4+ or CD8+ T cells sorted from blood, taken in a trial of the OX40 agonist ivuxolimab. The receptors were sampled from an adult with an advanced solid tumor such as melanoma, head and neck, liver or kidney cancer.

This chain uses TRBV6-5 with TRBJ1-1; D is undetermined. CDR3 length: 13 residues. Deletions cut 1 base from V and 2 bases from J, with 5 bases between. Germline CDR1 MNHEY, CDR2 SVGAGI. The CDR3 reads CASSYLGNTEAFF. For the CDR3, the DNA is TGTGCCAGCAGTTACTTGGGTAACACTGAAGCTTTCTTT.

The gene calls are TRBV10-3 and TRBJ1-2; 7 bases align to TRBD1. The CDR3 totals 13 residues. V shed 8 bases, J shed 5 bases, and the junction held 8 bases outside the gene matches. The germline CDR1 and CDR2 sequences are ENHRY and SYGVKD. The CDR3, as DNA: TGTGCCATCGGACAGACAGGGATGTATGGCTACACCTTC. Translation gives CAIGQTGMYGYTF.